The entry that follows covers one T cell receptor (beta chain) sequence. Antigen specificity is unknown. Unexposed donor CD4+ T cells date from about 2011-2018, before the COVID-19 pandemic. The cells were cultured for around ten days before CD4+ T cells were isolated. The data belong to a study of CD4 T cells in relation to SARS-CoV-2 and coronaviruses. Study as a whole: After roughly eleven days of antigen culture, PBMC TCR beta CDR3s were sequenced. Controls used an HIV-1 Nef peptide pool or no peptide.

The CDR3 contains 13 residues. The germline V gene encodes CDR1 LNHDA and CDR2 SQIVND (reference sequence). Trimming left V 7 bases short and J 0 bases short, with 8 bases between. Clones were sequenced by immunoSEQ multiplex PCR, and TCRdb holds only the in-frame ones, with some missing. The repertoire holds 25,000 to 35,000 clones, with about 78% as singletons. Sequences were obtained from CD4+ T cells from PBMCs, cultured in vitro. The rearrangement links TRBV19 to TRBJ2-3; tentatively, D is TRBD1 (5 bases). The receptor comes from a human donor in good health. The CDR3 reads CASTQGSTDTQYF. In nucleotides, the CDR3 is TGTGCCAGTACGCAGGGAAGCACAGATACGCAGTATTTT.